This T cell receptor (beta chain) was captured by sequencing in a study of T cell responses to AZD1222 COVID-19 vaccine. Study observations and caveats: Possibly, clonal diversity was underestimated; donors were largely white British and included more females. After the peak T cell response, and only then, were repertoires sampled. Spike as a whole was targeted by vaccine-associated CD4 TCRs, dominant at 160-218 and 743-854.

To note about this clone: As yet, its antigen is unknown.

The CDR3 is 14 residues long. The germline V gene has CDR1 KGHSH and CDR2 LQKENI. Trimming took off 8 bases at V and 6 bases at J, with 16 bases between the two ends. Sequencing was performed with immunoSEQ multiplex PCR; in TCRdb, only in-frame clones are kept and a portion is missing. The sample includes around 110,000 clones, roughly 93% of them seen just once. The sequence was collected from an adult in good health. The chain has TRBV18 and TRBJ1-4; possible D gene TRBD1, 5 bases. The specimen comprised peripheral blood, sampled on day 0 of AZD1222 vaccination. The CDR3 nucleotides read TGTGCCAGCCGCAGAGGGGAGTGGGATGAAAAACTGTTTTTT. It specifies CASRRGEWDEKLFF.